What follows is one T cell receptor beta chain and its context. Its cognate antigen is unknown. Extracted RNA was reverse transcribed into cDNA, the sequencing template. Some clones are missing from TCRdb's copy, which holds only in-frame ones; the method was immunoSEQ multiplex PCR. The data hold 210,000 or so clones, with 66% observed a single time. The treatment: oral pan-JAK inhibitor, 5-10 mg twice daily. The data belong to a study of CD8+ T cells in alopecia areata. Study-wide results and limits: Scalp clonality, along with expanded CD8+ clones among the top 100, was significantly decreased by tofacitinib.

This TCR derives from a human donor with alopecia areata. This specimen was CD4+ T cells sorted from blood, taken at roughly week 45, from a patient treated with tofacitinib.

This chain's CDR3 is CASSIGTSTDTQYF. The CDR3 nucleotides read TGTGCCAGTAGTATCGGTACTAGCACAGATACGCAGTATTTT. The rearrangement joins TRBV19 to TRBJ2-3; D gene ambiguous. This CDR3 region has 14 residues. Germline V lookup: CDR1 LNHDA, CDR2 SQIVND (reference sequence). Trimming removed 3 bases from V and 0 bases from J, with 7 bases in between.